The 7 T cell receptor beta chains reported below all come from one sample, sequenced in a study of a mutant IDH1 vaccine in newly diagnosed glioma. The time point was: week 5, during vaccination. Doses of 300 ug of mutant IDH1 20-mer peptide were given with topical imiquimod. Clones were sequenced by immunoSEQ multiplex PCR, and TCRdb holds only the in-frame ones, with some missing. The data contain 25,000 to 30,000 clones, around 89% of them singletons. No antigen has been assigned to these receptors. Sequenced material: PBMCs, taken from a glioma patient whose treatment included an IDH1 peptide vaccine. These TCRs come from a man aged 18 to 35 with glioma.

This chain uses TRBV6-6 with TRBJ1-3; tentatively, D is TRBD1 (6 bases). The CDR3 is made up of 12 amino acids. Germline V CDR1 and CDR2: MNHNY, SVGAGI (reference sequence). Deletions cut 8 bases from V and 2 bases from J, with 7 bases between. The CDR3 DNA reads TGTGCCAGCGGGGGGCCTGGAAACACCATATATTTT. Protein product: CASGGPGNTIYF.

This chain uses TRBV27 with TRBJ1-5; 10 nucleotides line up with TRBD1. Per the germline V gene, CDR1 is MNHEY and CDR2 is SMNVEV (reference sequence). V trimming: 5 bases; J trimming: 4 bases; junction bases outside the gene matches: 11. The CDR3 sequence is 17 residues long. CDR3 nucleotides: TGTGCCAGCAGTCCAAAGGGGACAGGGGAATGGAATCAGCCCCAGCATTTT. Amino acids: CASSPKGTGEWNQPQHF.

The rearrangement links TRBV6-5 to TRBJ2-6, with D possibly being TRBD1 (6 bases). The CDR3 consists of 14 residues. Germline V gene sequence: CDR1 MNHEY, CDR2 SVGAGI. Trimming removed 6 bases at V and 2 bases at J, with 8 bases between. The CDR3 DNA sequence: TGTGCCAGCAGACAGGGAACTGGGGCCAACGTCCTGACTTTC. Its protein is CASRQGTGANVLTF.

The chain uses TRBV2 and TRBJ1-1; no clear D. The germline V gene encodes CDR1 SNHLY and CDR2 FYNNEI. V lost 2 bases to trimming and J lost 0 bases, with 7 bases between them. CDR3 size: 14 residues. CDR3 sequence: CASSELFMNTEAFF. The CDR3 coding sequence is TGTGCCAGCAGTGAATTGTTCATGAACACTGAAGCTTTCTTT.

This clone has just a few counts. J is TRBJ2-1 and V is TRBV30; 8 bases line up with TRBD2. V lost 0 bases and J lost 13; bases outside the gene matches: 5. The CDR3 covers 12 residues. The germline gives CDR1 GTSNPN, CDR2 SVGIG (reference sequence). The CDR3 nucleotides read TGTGCCTGGAGTGTGGCGGGAGGTTCTCAGTTCTTC. Translating gives CAWSVAGGSQFF.

The sample holds one count of this clone. The gene calls are TRBV7-2 and TRBJ1-6; perhaps TRBD1 as D (5 bases). Germline-derived CDR1 and CDR2 are SGHTA and FQGNSA. The V and J ends lost 2 bases and 6 bases respectively, with 8 bases between them. This CDR3 has 14 residues. The CDR3 DNA reads TGTGCCAGCAGCTTACAGGGATCTAATTCACCCCTCCACTTT. As protein: CASSLQGSNSPLHF.

This sequence joins TRBV30 and TRBJ1-4, with unresolved D. Germline V gene sequence: CDR1 GTSNPN, CDR2 SVGIG (reference sequence). CDR3 size: 12 residues. V was pared by 0 bases and J by 10 bases, with 9 bases between. This CDR3 is CAWSVQMGKLFF. The CDR3 nucleotides read TGTGCCTGGAGTGTCCAAATGGGAAAACTGTTTTTT.